These 21 T cell receptor beta chains were sequenced from one sample in a study of cytomegalovirus exposure and HLA in healthy donors. The primer mix had 60 Vbeta and 13 Jbeta primers. The assay was immunoSEQ multiplex PCR, and TCRdb's table has in-frame clones only and misses some. The sample lists about 130,000 clones, roughly 88% seen once, with roughly 3% in the top ten. The sample consisted of PBMCs. Receptors originate from a woman aged 18-30 years in good health and CMV-seropositive.

The chain recombines TRBV6-6 with TRBJ2-1, with TRBD1 matching over 8 bases. The CDR3 contains 14 residues. Losses at the gene ends were 2 bases for V and 6 bases for J; bases not matched to a gene: 3. Germline loops: CDR1 MNHNY, CDR2 SVGAGI (reference sequence). The CDR3 loop reads CASSYAGQGNEQFF. Here the CDR3 DNA reads TGTGCCAGCAGTTACGCAGGACAGGGCAATGAGCAGTTCTTC.

This chain joins TRBV7-3 and TRBJ2-1; weak D call: TRBD2 (6 bases). Looked up from germline, CDR1 is SGHTA and CDR2 is FQGTGA. Trimming cost V 5 bases and J 3 bases, with 11 bases left between them. CDR3 length equals 14 residues. As DNA, the CDR3 is TGTGCCAGCAGCCGGGACTCACACTACAATGAGCAGTTCTTC. It specifies CASSRDSHYNEQFF.

The chain links TRBV2 to TRBJ1-4, with a weak D call TRBD1 (5 bases). Per the germline V gene, CDR1 is SNHLY and CDR2 is FYNNEI. The ends were cut back, 4 bases at V and 0 bases at J, with 9 bases in the middle. The CDR3 spans 15 residues. CDR3 in DNA: TGTGCCAGCAGTGCATCGGGGGCAACTAATGAAAAACTGTTTTTT. Translation gives CASSASGATNEKLFF.

A word on this clone: Mismatch with germline at one junction end may stem from a read error. V usage is TRBV7-7 and J usage is TRBJ1-6; weak D call: TRBD1 (5 bases). The CDR3 runs 13 residues. Germline V lookup: CDR1 SSHAT, CDR2 FNYEAQ (reference sequence). The CDR3 protein is CASSRNRNSPLHF. Written as DNA, the CDR3 is TGTGCTAGCAGCCGCAACAGGAATTCACCCCTCCACTTT. Supplemented by reference TRBV7-7 and TRBJ1-6, the full variable domain reads GAGVSQSPRYKVTKRGQDVTLRCDPISSHATLYWYQQALGQGPEFLTYFNYEAQPDKSGLPSDRFSAERPEGSISTLTIQRTEQRDSAMYRCASSRNRNSPLHFGNGTRLTVT.

This sequence joins TRBV6-1 and TRBJ1-3; TRBD1 might be the D (5 bases). Germline V lookup: CDR1 MNHNS, CDR2 SASEGT. The CDR3 loop spans 12 amino acids. The V gene lost 2 bases and the J gene lost 12 bases, with 11 bases spanning the gap. The CDR3 loop is CASSESSGNIYF. The CDR3, as DNA: TGTGCCAGCAGTGAAAGTTCAGGGAACATATATTTT.

This clone has just one count. The chain uses TRBV5-6 and TRBJ2-7; tentatively, D is TRBD1 (6 bases). The CDR3 extends over 12 amino acids. CDR1 is SGHDT and CDR2 is YYEEEE in the germline V gene. Trimming took 5 bases from V and 2 from J, leaving 8 bases between them. The CDR3 DNA reads TGTGCCAGCAGACAGGGAACCTACGAGCAGTACTTC. It is translated as CASRQGTYEQYF.

The chain has TRBV6-5 and TRBJ2-3, with a weak D call TRBD1 (6 bases). Germline CDR1 MNHEY, CDR2 SVGAGI. The CDR3 runs 15 residues. V was cut by 0 bases and J by 1 base, with 8 bases left in between. The CDR3 bases are TGTGCCAGCAGTTACTCGGGGGCCCGCACAGATACGCAGTATTTT. Protein product: CASSYSGARTDTQYF.

The chain couples TRBV15 to TRBJ2-5; 9 bases map to TRBD2. The CDR3 extends over 16 amino acids. CDR1 is LNHNV and CDR2 is YYDKDF in the germline V gene (reference sequence). V shed 1 base and J 5 bases; nucleotides not matched to a gene: 8. The CDR3 DNA sequence: TGTGCCACCAGCAGAGCAGCTAGCGGGGTTGGGGAGACCCAGTACTTC. This sequence encodes CATSRAASGVGETQYF.

In its sample, this clone was seen once. J is TRBJ1-1 and V is TRBV27; maybe TRBD1 (5 bases). The length of the CDR3 is 13 residues. From germline, CDR1 is MNHEY and CDR2 SMNVEV (reference sequence). Trimming shortened V by 6 bases and J by 4 bases, and 12 bases separated the two germline ends. CDR3 sequence (DNA): TGTGCCAGCAGGCCTTGGGGGGGCACTGAAGCTTTCTTT. Encoded protein: CASRPWGGTEAFF.

The genes are TRBV5-6 and TRBJ2-7; weak D call: TRBD1 (5 bases). This CDR3 is 13 amino acids long. CDR1 and CDR2 (germline): SGHDT, YYEEEE. V lost 2 bases and J lost 4, with 10 bases in between. DNA for the CDR3: TGTGCCAGCAGCTTTCTCAGGGATTACGAGCAGTACTTC. Its protein is CASSFLRDYEQYF.

This sequence joins TRBV29-1 and TRBJ2-7; 8 bases line up with TRBD1. The germline V gene has CDR1 SQVTM and CDR2 ANQGSEA. J was trimmed by 6 bases and V by 4 bases; bases with no gene match: 5. CDR3 length equals 12 residues. This CDR3 reads CSVVGQGSEQYF. The CDR3 coding sequence is TGCAGCGTTGTAGGACAGGGAAGCGAGCAGTACTTC.

The chain carries TRBV25-1 and TRBJ2-6; TRBD2 matches 7 bases. The CDR3 is 18 residues long. Germline CDR1 is MGHDK and CDR2 is SYGVNS. V dropped 6 bases and J dropped 3; count of bases not matched to a gene: 14. CDR3 in amino acids: CASSLKGGGVYGANVLTF. CDR3 DNA: TGTGCCAGCAGCTTAAAAGGCGGGGGAGTATATGGGGCCAACGTCCTGACTTTC.

The chain carries TRBV4-1 and TRBJ1-1; D is unclear. The germline V and J ends were trimmed by 4 bases and 7 bases, with 13 bases remaining between them. This CDR3 has 13 amino acids. The germline V gene encodes CDR1 MGHRA and CDR2 YSYEKL. The CDR3 coding sequence is TGCGCCAGCAGCCTAGGGCCCCGGGGTGAAGCTTTCTTT. Its protein is CASSLGPRGEAFF.

V usage is TRBV7-2 and J usage is TRBJ2-1, with 11 positions matching TRBD2. The CDR3 consists of 15 residues. V trimming: 5 bases; J trimming: 6 bases; junction bases outside the gene matches: 6. Germline CDR1 is SGHTA and CDR2 is FQGNSA. The DNA of the CDR3 is TGTGCCAGCAGCATTAGCGGGGGGGCCCGCAATGAGCAGTTCTTC. Translation: CASSISGGARNEQFF.

The rearrangement joins TRBV11-1 to TRBJ2-5; 7 nucleotides match TRBD1. Looked up from germline, CDR1 is SGHAT and CDR2 is FQDESV (reference sequence). The CDR3 length is 17 residues. The ends lost 7 bases at V and 2 bases at J; junction bases unmatched: 16. The DNA for the CDR3 is TGTGCCAGCACGCTGGGGAAGACAGGGCGTCTTCAAGAGACCCAGTACTTC. Its translation: CASTLGKTGRLQETQYF.

Written as DNA, the CDR3 is TGTGCCAGCAGCCAGACCCCTAGCGGGGGGGCAGCGGATACGCAGTATTTT. Translated: CASSQTPSGGAADTQYF. The J gene is TRBJ2-3, the V gene TRBV4-2, with TRBD2 identical over 12 bases. Germline CDR1 reads LGHNA; CDR2 reads YNFKEQ. The CDR3 is 17 residues long. Trimming cost V 3 bases and J 6 bases; bases outside gene matches: 10.

V is TRBV6-1 and J is TRBJ2-4, with TRBD1 identical over 7 bases. V lost 6 bases and J lost 0; bases outside the gene matches: 5. The CDR3 is 15 amino acids. Germline V gives CDR1 MNHNS, CDR2 SASEGT. CDR3 residues: CASRVWTGAKNIQYF. In DNA, the CDR3 is TGTGCCAGCAGGGTGTGGACAGGAGCCAAAAACATTCAGTACTTC.

The V and J genes are TRBV5-4 and TRBJ2-5; 9 bases map to TRBD1. TRBJ2-7 explains the end of the DNA better; the J call may be wrong. Germline loops: CDR1 SGHNT, CDR2 YYREEE (reference sequence). The CDR3 loop spans 15 amino acids. DNA of the CDR3: TGTGCCAGCAGCCGACCGGGACAGGGAACCTACGAGCAGTACTTC. Protein product: CASSRPGQGTYEQYF.

Details on this clone: Compared with germline, one end of the junction differs, possibly owing to a read error. The rearrangement joins TRBV7-9 to TRBJ1-6, with 7 nucleotides matching TRBD1. The germline V gene encodes CDR1 SEHNR and CDR2 FQNEAQ (reference sequence). This CDR3 is built from 14 residues. The CDR3 bases are TGTTCCAGCAGCTTAGCAGGAGGGGGCTCACCCCTCCATTTT. This translates into CSSSLAGGGSPLHF.

The CDR3 is CASSSGPYEQYF. As DNA, the CDR3 is TGTGCCAGCTCAAGCGGGCCCTACGAGCAGTACTTC. The chain employs TRBV6-1 and TRBJ2-7; D is possibly TRBD2 (6 bases). The germline V gene has CDR1 MNHNS and CDR2 SASEGT. V was pared by 8 bases and J by 2 bases, with 10 bases between. This CDR3 contains 12 residues.

The chain has TRBV19 and TRBJ2-7; D possibly corresponds to TRBD2 (5 bases). V lost 3 bases to trimming and J lost 3 bases, with 15 bases between them. Germline loops: CDR1 LNHDA, CDR2 SQIVND (reference sequence). The CDR3 length is 15 residues. The chain's CDR3 is CASSIGGTLHYEQYF. The CDR3 bases are TGTGCCAGTAGTATCGGAGGAACCCTCCACTACGAGCAGTACTTC.